What follows are 7 T cell receptor beta chains derived from one specimen sequenced in a study of shared clonotypes between healthy human individuals. Generated by immunoSEQ multiplex PCR, the TCRdb table keeps only in-frame clones and is missing some. The table includes about 2.4 million clones, around 94% detected once. Sequenced input: naive CD4+ T cells sorted from blood. Subset denoted: CD45RA+ positively selected. These receptor sequences come from a man aged 18 to 29 in good health.

The V gene is TRBV10-3, the J gene TRBJ2-7, with TRBD1 matching over 12 bases. With V trimmed by 6 bases and J by 6 bases, 9 bases remained unmatched. CDR3 length: 15 residues. Germline CDR1 and CDR2: ENHRY and SYGVKD. The CDR3 nucleotides read TGTGCCATCAGCAAAAAGGGACAGGGGGCGGGCGAGCAGTACTTC. It encodes CAISKKGQGAGEQYF.

The chain uses TRBV27 and TRBJ1-5; no definite D call. V lost 0 bases, J lost 6 bases, and 6 bases lay in between. Germline CDR1 is MNHEY and CDR2 is SMNVEV (reference sequence). The CDR3 sequence is 13 residues long. In DNA, the CDR3 is TGTGCCAGCAGTTTATCGTTCAGTCAGCCCCAGCATTTT. Translation gives CASSLSFSQPQHF.

This chain uses TRBV11-2 with TRBJ1-2; D is ambiguous. This CDR3 has 13 amino acids. Germline lookup yields CDR1 SGHAT and CDR2 FQNNGV. Trimming took off 2 bases at V and 5 bases at J, with 9 bases between the two ends. CDR3 loop: CASSLSDGYGYTF. The DNA of the CDR3 is TGTGCCAGCAGCTTATCCGACGGATATGGCTACACCTTC.

Of note for this clone: The same CDR3 is also encoded by other DNA sequences in this sample. The gene calls are TRBV9 and TRBJ2-2; 13 nucleotides line up with TRBD2. The CDR3 runs to 15 residues. CDR1 and CDR2 (germline): SGDLS, YYNGEE. V shed 3 bases, J shed 5 bases, and the junction held 1 base outside the gene matches. CDR3 in amino acids: CASSAGLAGTGELFF. In nucleotides, the CDR3 is TGTGCCAGCAGCGCGGGACTAGCGGGAACCGGGGAGCTGTTTTTT.

With respect to this clone: The same CDR3 arises from other DNA sequences in this sample as well. The CDR3 reads CASSRGSSYNEQFF. The DNA of the CDR3 is TGTGCCAGCAGTCGGGGGAGCTCCTACAATGAGCAGTTCTTC. V gene TRBV6-5 combines with J gene TRBJ2-1, with D possibly being TRBD2 (6 bases). The CDR3 is made up of 14 amino acids. The V and J ends lost 5 bases and 0 bases respectively, with 8 bases between them. The germline gives CDR1 MNHEY, CDR2 SVGAGI.

V gene TRBV4-3 combines with J gene TRBJ1-2, with a weak D call TRBD1 (5 bases). There are 16 residues in the CDR3. V lost 1 base to trimming and J lost 1 base, with 13 bases between them. CDR1 LGHNA and CDR2 YSLEER come from the germline V gene. This CDR3 is CASSQVRGESNYGYTF. CDR3 in DNA: TGCGCCAGCAGCCAAGTACGGGGGGAAAGTAACTATGGCTACACCTTC.

The chain has TRBV2 and TRBJ2-3; no reliable D call. Per the germline V gene, CDR1 is SNHLY and CDR2 is FYNNEI. Trimming cost V 5 bases and J 4 bases, with 4 bases left between them. This CDR3 contains 11 residues. CDR3 nucleotide sequence: TGTGCCAGCAGTTCAGCAGATACGCAGTATTTT. It codes for CASSSADTQYF.